The rows below give T cell receptor beta chains drawn from one sample of a study of blood T cells in healthy people across ages. TCRdb itself ran the 5' RACE reads through MiXCR, one entry per CDR3 protein. The sample gives fewer than 900,000 distinct CDR3 sequences, under 40% of which show up once; roughly 13% is in the top ten. The material sequenced was blood. All receptors come from a young man in good health. Both conserved end residues are part of each CDR3. Fields, in order: CDR3 DNA, CDR3 protein, J gene, D gene, clone size, V gene. A D gene is named only where the DNA matches it firmly. Size is stated for part of the rows, as once, few or many counts, or as a class when the clone is expanded.

cdr3_nt: TGTGCCAGCACCTCCCCTCCTGGCTCCTACAATGAGCAGTTCTTC
cdr3_aa: CASTSPPGSYNEQFF
j_call: TRBJ2-1
d_call: .
clone_size: few
v_call: TRBV7-9

cdr3_nt: TGCAGCGTTGCTGAGGGGATGGCCGACACTGAAGCTTTCTTT
cdr3_aa: CSVAEGMADTEAFF
j_call: TRBJ1-1
d_call: .
clone_size: .
v_call: TRBV29-1

cdr3_nt: TGCGCCAGCAGAGACCACCGTGCCCAAGAGACCCAGTTCTTC
cdr3_aa: CASRDHRAQETQFF
j_call: TRBJ2-1
d_call: .
clone_size: .
v_call: TRBV5-1

cdr3_nt: TGCGCCAGCAGCCAAGTCTTGGGCTATGGCTACACCTTC
cdr3_aa: CASSQVLGYGYTF
j_call: TRBJ1-2
d_call: .
clone_size: many
v_call: TRBV4-3

cdr3_nt: TGTGCCATCAGTGGCTTCGTAGGGACGTCTGCTAACTATGGCTACACCTTC
cdr3_aa: CAISGFVGTSANYGYTF
j_call: TRBJ1-2
d_call: .
clone_size: few
v_call: TRBV10-3

cdr3_nt: TGCAGTGCTGCCATGCTGAATAGCAATCAGCCCCAGCATTTT
cdr3_aa: CSAAMLNSNQPQHF
j_call: TRBJ1-5
d_call: .
clone_size: few
v_call: TRBV20-1

cdr3_nt: TGTGCCAGCAGCCTGGAACAGGGTTATGTGCAGTACTTC
cdr3_aa: CASSLEQGYVQYF
j_call: TRBJ2-7
d_call: .
clone_size: .
v_call: TRBV28

cdr3_nt: TGTGCCAGCAGCTCCCGGTGGACAGGGAAAGAAGCTTTCTTT
cdr3_aa: CASSSRWTGKEAFF
j_call: TRBJ1-1
d_call: TRBD1
clone_size: .
v_call: TRBV7-2

cdr3_nt: TGTGCCAGCAGTTCGCCCACAGGCGGGTATAGCAATCAGCCCCAGCATTTT
cdr3_aa: CASSSPTGGYSNQPQHF
j_call: TRBJ1-5
d_call: .
clone_size: .
v_call: TRBV12-3/TRBV12-4

cdr3_nt: TGTGCCATCAGTGATGACAGGGAGGACCTCTATGGCTACACCTTC
cdr3_aa: CAISDDREDLYGYTF
j_call: TRBJ1-2
d_call: TRBD1
clone_size: few
v_call: TRBV10-3

cdr3_nt: TGTGCCAGCAGCTTGGACGAGGGGTCTTCACCCCTCCACTTT
cdr3_aa: CASSLDEGSSPLHF
j_call: TRBJ1-6
d_call: .
clone_size: .
v_call: TRBV2

cdr3_nt: TGTGCCAGCAGCCCTTCGGCTTCGATAAACATTCAGTACTTC
cdr3_aa: CASSPSASINIQYF
j_call: TRBJ2-4
d_call: .
clone_size: many
v_call: TRBV5-5

cdr3_nt: TGTGCCAGCAGCCGCCTAGTGGAGGGCGGCTACACCTTC
cdr3_aa: CASSRLVEGGYTF
j_call: TRBJ1-2
d_call: .
clone_size: few
v_call: TRBV7-3

cdr3_nt: TGTGCCGGCAGTGAATCTCAGGGGATGAACACTGAAGCTTTCTTT
cdr3_aa: CAGSESQGMNTEAFF
j_call: TRBJ1-1
d_call: .
clone_size: .
v_call: TRBV25-1

cdr3_nt: TGTGTCAGTAGTATGGGGGGGGCCTACGAGCAGTACTTC
cdr3_aa: CVSSMGGAYEQYF
j_call: TRBJ2-7
d_call: TRBD2
clone_size: .
v_call: TRBV19

cdr3_nt: TGTGCCAGCAGCTCTACTGTCATGCAGTTCTTC
cdr3_aa: CASSSTVMQFF
j_call: TRBJ2-1
d_call: .
clone_size: many
v_call: TRBV7-2

cdr3_nt: TGTGCCAGCAGTCTCACAGAGAGGGGCACCGGGGAGCTGTTTTTT
cdr3_aa: CASSLTERGTGELFF
j_call: TRBJ2-2
d_call: .
clone_size: once
v_call: TRBV2

cdr3_nt: TGTGCCAGCAGCGGACGCGGGACAGACCCGAATTCACCCATCCACTTT
cdr3_aa: CASSGRGTDPNSPIHF
j_call: TRBJ1-6
d_call: TRBD1
clone_size: .
v_call: TRBV25-1

cdr3_nt: TGCAGTGCTAGAGATCGCGCGGCTGAAGCTTTCTTT
cdr3_aa: CSARDRAAEAFF
j_call: TRBJ1-1
d_call: .
clone_size: .
v_call: TRBV20-1

cdr3_nt: TGTGCCAGCAGTCTTAACGTGTACGAGCAGTACTTC
cdr3_aa: CASSLNVYEQYF
j_call: TRBJ2-7
d_call: .
clone_size: many
v_call: TRBV6-2/TRBV6-3

cdr3_nt: TGCGCCAGCAGCCAAGATCGCCTTAGCAATCAGCCCCAGCATTTT
cdr3_aa: CASSQDRLSNQPQHF
j_call: TRBJ1-5
d_call: .
clone_size: .
v_call: TRBV4-3

cdr3_nt: TGTGCCAGCAGCCTTGGACTAGCGGGGATACAAGAGACCCAGTACTTC
cdr3_aa: CASSLGLAGIQETQYF
j_call: TRBJ2-5
d_call: TRBD2
clone_size: many
v_call: TRBV3-1

cdr3_nt: TGTGCCAGCAGTCCCTCGGACAGGGTGGGTTCACCCCTCCACTTT
cdr3_aa: CASSPSDRVGSPLHF
j_call: TRBJ1-6
d_call: TRBD1
clone_size: .
v_call: TRBV12-3/TRBV12-4

cdr3_nt: TGTGCCAGCAGTTCCCAGGGGTTAGGAGAGAATGAGCAGTTCTTC
cdr3_aa: CASSSQGLGENEQFF
j_call: TRBJ2-1
d_call: .
clone_size: once
v_call: TRBV6-5

cdr3_nt: TGTGCCAGCACCCCACTATCCGGGTACAATGAGCAGTACTTC
cdr3_aa: CASTPLSGYNEQYF
j_call: TRBJ2-7
d_call: .
clone_size: .
v_call: TRBV11-2

cdr3_nt: TGTGCCAGCAGCGCCCGGGACAGTAGCACAGATACGCAGTATTTT
cdr3_aa: CASSARDSSTDTQYF
j_call: TRBJ2-3
d_call: TRBD1
clone_size: few
v_call: TRBV9

cdr3_nt: TGTGCCAGCAGTTCGACTAGGGGAACTAGCACAGATACGCAGTATTTT
cdr3_aa: CASSSTRGTSTDTQYF
j_call: TRBJ2-3
d_call: .
clone_size: .
v_call: TRBV6-5

cdr3_nt: TGTGCCAGCAGCCCCCCAGGGGGTTTTTCGACTGAAGCTTTCTTT
cdr3_aa: CASSPPGGFSTEAFF
j_call: TRBJ1-1
d_call: TRBD1
clone_size: .
v_call: TRBV12-3/TRBV12-4

cdr3_nt: TGCGCCAGCAGCCAAGATAAGGGGGGAGAACAAACTAATGAAAAACTGTTTTTT
cdr3_aa: CASSQDKGGEQTNEKLFF
j_call: TRBJ1-4
d_call: .
clone_size: few
v_call: TRBV4-3

cdr3_nt: TGTGCCAGCAGCCCGCATACGGACCGGGGAAACACCATATATTTT
cdr3_aa: CASSPHTDRGNTIYF
j_call: TRBJ1-3
d_call: .
clone_size: few
v_call: TRBV7-2

cdr3_nt: TGTGCCAGCAGTCTTAGGGGGACGGAGAACACTGAAGCTTTCTTT
cdr3_aa: CASSLRGTENTEAFF
j_call: TRBJ1-1
d_call: .
clone_size: .
v_call: TRBV12-3/TRBV12-4

cdr3_nt: TGTGCCATCCAGGGGGACAGGCTTTACTATGGCTACACCTTC
cdr3_aa: CAIQGDRLYYGYTF
j_call: TRBJ1-2
d_call: TRBD1
clone_size: many
v_call: TRBV10-3

cdr3_nt: TGTGCCAGCAGCTTACTAGTAAACACCGGGGAGCTGTTTTTT
cdr3_aa: CASSLLVNTGELFF
j_call: TRBJ2-2
d_call: .
clone_size: few
v_call: TRBV7-2

cdr3_nt: TGCAGCGTTCCGGGTATGAACACTGAAGCTTTCTTT
cdr3_aa: CSVPGMNTEAFF
j_call: TRBJ1-1
d_call: .
clone_size: .
v_call: TRBV29-1

cdr3_nt: TGTGCCAGCAGCGTAGAGGACTTCATGAACACTGAAGCTTTCTTT
cdr3_aa: CASSVEDFMNTEAFF
j_call: TRBJ1-1
d_call: .
clone_size: .
v_call: TRBV9

cdr3_nt: TGCAGTGCTCGGGGAGGCGCTGAAGCTTTCTTT
cdr3_aa: CSARGGAEAFF
j_call: TRBJ1-1
d_call: .
clone_size: few
v_call: TRBV20-1

cdr3_nt: TGTGCCAGCAGCCAAGAGGTCTCCGGACTAGTCGGCAATGTGCAGTACTTC
cdr3_aa: CASSQEVSGLVGNVQYF
j_call: TRBJ2-7
d_call: TRBD2
clone_size: .
v_call: TRBV4-2

cdr3_nt: TGTGCCAGCACCCTTTCGGGAGCTGCCTACAATGAGCAGTTCTTC
cdr3_aa: CASTLSGAAYNEQFF
j_call: TRBJ2-1
d_call: .
clone_size: few
v_call: TRBV6-2/TRBV6-3

cdr3_nt: TGTGCCAGCAGTTTGGACAGGGGGCAATCACCCCTCCACTTT
cdr3_aa: CASSLDRGQSPLHF
j_call: TRBJ1-6
d_call: TRBD1
clone_size: few
v_call: TRBV12-3/TRBV12-4

cdr3_nt: TGTGCCAGCAGTCCTATGGCGGGGTACAATGAGCAGTACTTC
cdr3_aa: CASSPMAGYNEQYF
j_call: TRBJ2-7
d_call: .
clone_size: few
v_call: TRBV3-1

cdr3_nt: TGTGCCAGCAGCTACATGACAGGGGGGAACACTGAAGCTTTCTTT
cdr3_aa: CASSYMTGGNTEAFF
j_call: TRBJ1-1
d_call: TRBD1
clone_size: .
v_call: TRBV7-8

cdr3_nt: TGTGCCAGCGGTGAGGGACAGGGTTACAATGAGCAGTTCTTC
cdr3_aa: CASGEGQGYNEQFF
j_call: TRBJ2-1
d_call: TRBD1
clone_size: .
v_call: TRBV2

cdr3_nt: TGTGCCAGCAGCTTCAAAATAGGTCAGCCCCAGCATTTT
cdr3_aa: CASSFKIGQPQHF
j_call: TRBJ1-5
d_call: .
clone_size: many
v_call: TRBV7-2